The present T cell receptor beta chain was sequenced within a study of cytomegalovirus exposure and HLA in healthy donors. CDR1 is SGHRS, CDR2 YFSETQ, per germline. The CDR3 has 17 residues. The trim removed 0 bases at V and 0 bases at J, leaving 6 bases unmatched. PCR amplification relied on 60 Vbeta primers (plus 13 Jbeta primers). Profiled with immunoSEQ multiplex PCR; TCRdb holds only in-frame clones, not every one. The sample holds around 40,000 clones, about nine tenths seen once. Unrecorded immune exposure was likely among donors, who were nominally healthy when sampled. The clonotype originates from a woman aged 40 to 50 in good health and CMV-seropositive. Sequencing was performed on PBMCs. The chain carries TRBV5-1 and TRBJ2-1, with TRBD2 identical over 7 bases. This CDR3 is CASSLGLASFSYNEQFF. Written as DNA, the CDR3 is TGCGCCAGCAGCTTGGGACTAGCTTCGTTCTCCTACAATGAGCAGTTCTTC.